Below are 19 T cell receptor beta chains sequenced from a single sample in a study of cytomegalovirus exposure and HLA in healthy donors. Researchers ran the PCR with 60 Vbeta and 13 Jbeta primers. TCRdb keeps only in-frame clones here, not all; method: immunoSEQ multiplex PCR. The sample gives hundreds of thousands of clones, more than 60% of which show up once; 0.2% to 0.25% is in the top ten. The sequenced sample consisted of PBMCs. The receptor source for this set is a girl aged 2 to 10 in good health and CMV-seronegative.

This clone has just one count. The chain links TRBV5-1 to TRBJ1-3; D is unresolved. Trimming left V 8 bases short and J 0 bases short, with 6 bases between. CDR1 is SGHRS and CDR2 is YFSETQ in the germline V gene. The CDR3 sequence is 12 residues long. CDR3 protein: CASRSSGNTIYF. The CDR3, as DNA: TGCGCCAGTCGGTCCTCTGGAAACACCATATATTTT.

CDR3 DNA sequence: TGTGCCAGCAGTGACCCCAGATACCCTCAAAGCTCCTATAATTCACCCCTCCACTTT. Its translation: CASSDPRYPQSSYNSPLHF. J is TRBJ1-6 and V is TRBV2, with unresolved D. Germline assignment: CDR1 SNHLY and CDR2 FYNNEI. The V and J ends lost 3 bases and 0 bases respectively, with 18 bases between them. The CDR3 totals 19 residues. The complete variable domain, with remaining parts taken from reference TRBV2 and TRBJ1-6, reads EPEVTQTPSHQVTQMGQEVILRCVPISNHLYFYWYRQILGQKVEFLVSFYNNEISEKSEIFDDQFSVERPDGSNFTLKIRSTKLEDSAMYFCASSDPRYPQSSYNSPLHFGNGTRLTVT.

V and J are TRBV5-4 and TRBJ2-2; D remains ambiguous. CDR1 SGHNT and CDR2 YYREEE come from the germline V gene (reference sequence). This CDR3 is built from 14 residues. The ends were cut back, 4 bases at V and 0 bases at J, with 7 bases in the middle. CDR3 in amino acids: CASSPRSNTGELFF. CDR3 nucleotides: TGTGCCAGCAGCCCTAGGTCGAACACCGGGGAGCTGTTTTTT.

V usage is TRBV9 and J usage is TRBJ2-7; D is ambiguous. This CDR3 comprises 15 residues. Germline-derived CDR1 and CDR2 are SGDLS and YYNGEE. Trimming left V 2 bases short and J 4 bases short, with 16 bases between. The CDR3 spells CASSVSPSREYEQYF. CDR3 DNA sequence: TGTGCCAGCAGCGTGTCTCCCTCAAGAGAATACGAGCAGTACTTC.

This chain joins TRBV14 and TRBJ1-1; D might be TRBD1 (5 bases). This CDR3 is built from 15 residues. V dropped 4 bases and J dropped 3 bases, with 15 bases sitting between them. Looked up from germline, CDR1 is SGHDN and CDR2 is FVKESK. In DNA, the CDR3 is TGTGCCAGCAGCCGGACCCAGGGTAGGGACACTGAAGCTTTCTTT. Residues: CASSRTQGRDTEAFF. The full variable domain, its missing parts supplied by reference TRBV14 and TRBJ1-1, is EAGVTQFPSHSVIEKGQTVTLRCDPISGHDNLYWYRRVMGKEIKFLLHFVKESKQDESGMPNNRFLAERTGGTYSTLKVQPAELEDSGVYFCASSRTQGRDTEAFFGQGTRLTVV.

This clone has only one observation. The chain is built from TRBV4-1 and TRBJ2-3; 11 bases map to TRBD2. V gave up 0 bases and J gave up 5 bases; unmatched junction bases: 10. CDR1 is MGHRA, CDR2 YSYEKL, per germline. The CDR3 length is 18 residues. The CDR3 loop is CASSQDEALAGEGDTQYF. DNA of the CDR3: TGCGCCAGCAGCCAAGATGAGGCACTAGCGGGAGAGGGAGATACGCAGTATTTT.

The chain is built from TRBV27 and TRBJ2-7; tentatively, D is TRBD2 (6 bases). The CDR3 has 15 amino acids. Trimming cost V 7 bases and J 1 base, with 17 bases left between them. Germline CDR1 and CDR2: MNHEY and SMNVEV (reference sequence). CDR3 protein: CASIGAGPLSYEQYF. In DNA, the CDR3 is TGTGCCAGCATAGGGGCGGGACCGCTTTCCTACGAGCAGTACTTC.

This chain connects TRBV18 to TRBJ2-7, with 8 bases identical to TRBD1. CDR1 and CDR2 (germline): KGHSH, LQKENI. With V trimmed by 5 bases and J by 0 bases, 3 bases remained unmatched. The CDR3 loop spans 14 amino acids. The CDR3 loop reads CASSNTGGSYEQYF. The CDR3 DNA follows: TGTGCCAGCTCAAACACAGGGGGCTCCTACGAGCAGTACTTC.

The V call is TRBV19, the J call TRBJ1-3, with D tentatively TRBD1 (6 bases). Trimming left V 6 bases short and J 4 bases short, with 13 bases between. The germline gives CDR1 LNHDA, CDR2 SQIVND (reference sequence). The CDR3 extends over 14 amino acids. This chain's CDR3 is CASSRQAPGNTIYF. CDR3 coding DNA: TGTGCCAGTAGCCGACAGGCGCCGGGAAACACCATATATTTT.

This chain joins TRBV5-6 and TRBJ2-5; D may be TRBD2 (7 bases). This CDR3 spans 16 amino acids. CDR1 is SGHDT, CDR2 YYEEEE, per germline. V lost 4 bases and J 3 bases, leaving 19 bases between the germline ends. Here the CDR3 reads CASSPGLGRGEETQYF. In DNA form, the CDR3 reads TGTGCCAGCAGCCCTGGACTAGGAAGGGGGGAAGAGACCCAGTACTTC.

The gene calls are TRBV5-4 and TRBJ2-7, with a possible D match to TRBD2 (5 bases). Germline CDR1 reads SGHNT; CDR2 reads YYREEE (reference sequence). The CDR3 sequence is 13 residues long. Trimming removed 5 bases at V and 5 bases at J, with 14 bases between. The CDR3 loop reads CASSSFGMDEQYF. CDR3 DNA sequence: TGTGCCAGCAGTTCTTTCGGGATGGACGAGCAGTACTTC. The variable domain in full, with the rest retrieved from reference TRBV5-4 and TRBJ2-7, is ETGVTQSPTHLIKTRGQQVTLRCSSQSGHNTVSWYQQALGQGPQFIFQYYREEENGRGNFPPRFSGLQFPNYSSELNVNALELDDSALYLCASSSFGMDEQYFGPGTRLTVT.

The chain has TRBV2 and TRBJ1-3, with D hard to call. The germline gives CDR1 SNHLY, CDR2 FYNNEI. The CDR3 runs 13 residues. Trimming cost V 8 bases and J 2 bases, with 10 bases left between them. In nucleotides, the CDR3 is TGTGCCAGCTCACGTTCAGCTGGAAACACCATATATTTT. Protein product: CASSRSAGNTIYF.

This chain links TRBV6-4 with TRBJ2-6; TRBD1 matches at 9 bases. The germline gives CDR1 MRHNA, CDR2 SNTAGT. CDR3 size: 16 residues. V was clipped by 4 bases and J by 0 bases; unmatched bases: 1. The CDR3 coding sequence is TGTGCCAGCAGTGGGACAGGGGTCTCTGGGGCCAACGTCCTGACTTTC. This codes for CASSGTGVSGANVLTF.

A few counts support this clone. The rearrangement uses TRBV2 and TRBJ2-2; the match to TRBD2 covers 13 bases. J was trimmed by 6 bases and V by 5 bases; bases with no gene match: 18. Germline lookup yields CDR1 SNHLY and CDR2 FYNNEI. The CDR3 is 20 residues long. The CDR3 DNA is TGTGCCAGCAGTTCTACTGGGACTAGCGGGGACAAAAGGGGGCCCGGGGAGCTGTTTTTT. Translating it yields CASSSTGTSGDKRGPGELFF.

V usage is TRBV7-9 and J usage is TRBJ2-7; TRBD1 agrees at 7 bases. After removal of 3 bases from V and 2 bases from J, the junction contained 7 bases not matched to a gene. Germline V gene lookup returns CDR1 SEHNR and CDR2 FQNEAQ (reference sequence). The CDR3 runs to 15 residues. The CDR3 loop is CASSLTGTATYEQYF. The CDR3 DNA reads TGTGCCAGCAGCTTGACCGGGACAGCGACCTACGAGCAGTACTTC. The full variable domain, its missing parts supplied by reference TRBV7-9 and TRBJ2-7, is DTGVSQNPRHKITKRGQNVTFRCDPISEHNRLYWYRQTLGQGPEFLTYFQNEAQLEKSRLLSDRFSAERPKGSFSTLEIQRTEQGDSAMYLCASSLTGTATYEQYFGPGTRLTVT.

The rearrangement links TRBV7-9 to TRBJ1-4; 8 positions match TRBD1. CDR1 is SEHNR and CDR2 is FQNEAQ in the germline V gene (reference sequence). The CDR3 is 17 amino acids. J gave up 0 bases and V 5 bases, and 8 bases lay outside the gene matches. The chain's CDR3 is CASSPDRGVPTNEKLFF. The CDR3 DNA follows: TGTGCCAGCAGCCCTGACAGGGGCGTCCCAACTAATGAAAAACTGTTTTTT.

This clone was seen more than once but under ten times. This CDR3 reads CAWERSYGYTF. CDR3 DNA: TGTGCCTGGGAAAGGAGCTATGGCTACACCTTC. The chain uses TRBV30 and TRBJ1-2; D is unclear. Trimming removed 5 bases from V and 4 bases from J, with 8 bases in between. CDR1 and CDR2 from the germline V gene are GTSNPN and SVGIG (reference sequence). The CDR3 sequence is 11 residues long.

The chain recombines TRBV7-9 with TRBJ2-7, with TRBD2 identical over 7 bases. The CDR3 sequence is 14 residues long. The ends lost 1 base at V and 7 bases at J; junction bases unmatched: 7. The germline V gene encodes CDR1 SEHNR and CDR2 FQNEAQ (reference sequence). The CDR3 loop is CASSLGGGPREQYF. The CDR3 DNA sequence: TGTGCCAGCAGCTTAGGGGGAGGGCCGAGAGAGCAGTACTTC.

The CDR3 bases are TGCGCCGGACACGTATACCGAGGAGGAAACACCATATATTTT. Its translation: CAGHVYRGGNTIYF. The chain uses TRBV5-1 and TRBJ1-3; D might be TRBD1 (5 bases). The germline V and J ends were trimmed by 10 bases and 4 bases, with 18 bases remaining between them. CDR3 length: 14 amino acids. From germline, CDR1 is SGHRS and CDR2 YFSETQ.